A selection of T cell receptor beta chains follows, all from one sample in a study of cytomegalovirus exposure and HLA in healthy donors. Measured with immunoSEQ multiplex PCR; TCRdb has only the in-frame clones, and not every one. Of about 83,000 clones listed, over 60% are singletons. Material for sequencing was PBMCs. The receptor set was obtained from a man in his 60s in good health and CMV-seronegative. Each CDR3 is given with its conserved first and last residue. Each record gives: CDR3 DNA, CDR3 protein, J gene, CDR3 length, D gene, V gene. A D gene is named only where the DNA matches it firmly.

CDR3 DNA: TGTGCCAGCAGCTTGATAAGTCAGGGGGCGAGGGAAGCTTTCTTT; CDR3 protein: CASSLISQGAREAFF; J gene: TRBJ1-1; CDR3 length: 15; D gene: TRBD1; V gene: TRBV5-6
CDR3 DNA: TGTGCCATCGGGGGGACAGGGGCCAACTCCTACGAGCAGTACTTC; CDR3 protein: CAIGGTGANSYEQYF; J gene: TRBJ2-7; CDR3 length: 15; D gene: TRBD1; V gene: TRBV10-3
CDR3 DNA: TGTGCCAGTAGTATAGAAGCCGGTAACTATGGCTACACCTTC; CDR3 protein: CASSIEAGNYGYTF; J gene: TRBJ1-2; CDR3 length: 14; D gene: NA; V gene: TRBV19
CDR3 DNA: TGTGCCAGCAGCTTAGTGGGGCAGGGGCAATACGAGCAGTACTTC; CDR3 protein: CASSLVGQGQYEQYF; J gene: TRBJ2-7; CDR3 length: 15; D gene: NA; V gene: TRBV11-2
CDR3 DNA: TGTGCCAGCAGTAATGACAGGGGAACCGGGGAGCTGTTTTTT; CDR3 protein: CASSNDRGTGELFF; J gene: TRBJ2-2; CDR3 length: 14; D gene: TRBD1; V gene: TRBV6-6
CDR3 DNA: TGTGCCAGCAGCGTATCGGTGGTTGATGAAAAACTGTTTTTT; CDR3 protein: CASSVSVVDEKLFF; J gene: TRBJ1-4; CDR3 length: 14; D gene: NA; V gene: TRBV9
CDR3 DNA: TGCGCCACAACCCGACAGGGGGCAAGCTCTGGAAACACCATATATTTT; CDR3 protein: CATTRQGASSGNTIYF; J gene: TRBJ1-3; CDR3 length: 16; D gene: TRBD1; V gene: TRBV5-1
CDR3 DNA: TGTGCCAGCCTAACAGGGGGCCGGGGGAACACTGAAGCTTTCTTT; CDR3 protein: CASLTGGRGNTEAFF; J gene: TRBJ1-1; CDR3 length: 15; D gene: TRBD1; V gene: TRBV19
CDR3 DNA: TGTGCCAGCTCCGGGGGTGGCGTTAGCACAGATACGCAGTATTTT; CDR3 protein: CASSGGGVSTDTQYF; J gene: TRBJ2-3; CDR3 length: 15; D gene: NA; V gene: TRBV9
CDR3 DNA: TGTGCCATCAGTGAGAGGGGAACTAATGAAAAACTGTTTTTT; CDR3 protein: CAISERGTNEKLFF; J gene: TRBJ1-4; CDR3 length: 14; D gene: NA; V gene: TRBV10-3
CDR3 DNA: TGTGCCAGCAGCCAGTTCGGGACTAGCGGGGGGGCAGATACGCAGTATTTT; CDR3 protein: CASSQFGTSGGADTQYF; J gene: TRBJ2-3; CDR3 length: 17; D gene: TRBD2; V gene: TRBV4-2